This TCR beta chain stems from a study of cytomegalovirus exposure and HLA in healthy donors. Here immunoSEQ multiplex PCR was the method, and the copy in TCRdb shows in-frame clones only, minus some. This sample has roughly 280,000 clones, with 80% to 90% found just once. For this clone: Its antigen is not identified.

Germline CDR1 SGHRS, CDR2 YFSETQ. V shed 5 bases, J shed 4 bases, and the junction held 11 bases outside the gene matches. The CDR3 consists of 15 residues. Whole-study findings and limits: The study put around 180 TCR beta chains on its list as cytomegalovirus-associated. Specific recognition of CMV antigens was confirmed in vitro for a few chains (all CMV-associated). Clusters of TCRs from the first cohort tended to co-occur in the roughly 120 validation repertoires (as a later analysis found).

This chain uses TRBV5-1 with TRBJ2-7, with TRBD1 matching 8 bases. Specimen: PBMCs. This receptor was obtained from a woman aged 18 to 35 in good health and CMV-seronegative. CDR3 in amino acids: CASRFRTGHGYEQYF. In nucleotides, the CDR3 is TGCGCCAGCAGGTTCCGGACAGGGCATGGTTACGAGCAGTACTTC.